This record covers a single TCR beta chain. The antigen remains unidentified. These data originate in a study of identical twins. Whole-study results and caveats: Twin-shared out-of-frame alpha sequences were enriched for low generation probability. Memory repertoires showed no such pattern, whereas abundant cord blood beta clonotypes carried fewer insertions.

The V gene's germline CDR1 is DFQATT and CDR2 SNEGSKA (reference sequence). This CDR3 comprises 17 residues. Addition of a universal primer site occurred through template switching, and cDNA carried unique molecular identifiers. TCRdb re-called the 5' RACE reads through MiXCR, storing one row per CDR3 protein. The table includes hundreds of thousands of distinct CDR3 sequences, over 9% detected once. These data were also filed under a second study, of yellow fever vaccine responses in identical twins. That work adds: The T cell response to vaccination in identical twins was reportedly partly convergent and partly personalized.

The clonotype was recovered from a woman between 18 and 30 years old in good health. V is TRBV20-1 and J is TRBJ2-7; 9 bases are shared with TRBD2. Sequences were obtained from PBMCs. The CDR3 spells CSVRGELAGLSGREQYF. For the CDR3, the DNA is TGCAGCGTCCGGGGGGAGCTAGCGGGACTATCGGGGCGCGAGCAGTACTTC.